This TCR beta chain originates from a study of blood T cell repertoires in COVID-19. Study-wide background: PBMCs, B-cell-depleted T cells, or T cells provided the cDNA or gDNA that made up the material.

The CDR3 has 14 residues. Per the original data handling: For nucleated cells, counts were estimated from reference gene primer amplification. The data were produced by immunoSEQ multiplex PCR, yet TCRdb's version contains in-frame clones alone and is incomplete. The V and J calls and the clone size are those of that table, but D and trimming were determined from the DNA. The sample has about 110,000 clones; around 89% are singletons. The V and J genes are TRBV21-1 and TRBJ1-6; the table's D call, TRBD1, has no DNA check behind it. TRBV21-1 is an annotated pseudogene. The material sequenced was peripheral blood. The receptor's source is a human donor in a cohort sampled during active COVID-19. The CDR3 region has the DNA TGTGCCAGCAGCCGTGGACAGGATAATTCACCCCTCCACTTT. This encodes CASSRGQDNSPLHF.